This TCR beta chain was sequenced for a study of blood T cell repertoires in COVID-19. Germline lookup yields CDR1 MNHNS and CDR2 SASEGT. CDR3 length: 16 residues. V dropped 4 bases and J dropped 5; count of bases not matched to a gene: 10. Using immunoSEQ multiplex PCR, the repertoire was profiled, and TCRdb retains in-frame clones only, with some absent. The sample lists some 180,000 clones; roughly 76% were seen once. The specimen sequenced was peripheral blood. V and J are TRBV6-1 and TRBJ1-4; 7 nucleotides match TRBD1. The sequence was obtained from a woman aged 40 to 49 with COVID-19, enrolled during active disease. CDR3: CASSVDRVVRNEKLFF. CDR3 coding DNA: TGTGCCAGCAGTGTCGACAGGGTTGTTCGAAATGAAAAACTGTTTTTT.